Listed here are 14 T cell receptor beta chains from one sample, sequenced in a study of T-cell reconstitution after alpha-beta-depleted transplantation in children. A TCRbeta library incorporating unique molecular identifiers was prepared. TCRdb redid the calling of the PCR reads with MiXCR, one entry per CDR3 protein. The sample has some 400,000 distinct CDR3 sequences, about a fifth seen once. The starting material was PBMCs from the stem cell graft donor, obtained from the stem cell graft. Receptor source: a human donor who donated a stem cell graft to a child with acute myeloid leukemia.

This clonotype has just a few counts. This sequence joins TRBV20-1 and TRBJ2-3, with unresolved D. The CDR3 is 12 residues long. Germline CDR1 DFQATT, CDR2 SNEGSKA (reference sequence). Trimming cost V 5 bases and J 2 bases, with 8 bases left between them. DNA for the CDR3: TGCAGTGCTCATCTTTACACAGATACGCAGTATTTT. Residues: CSAHLYTDTQYF.

This clonotype was observed a single time. The chain employs TRBV4-2 and TRBJ2-7; D possibly corresponds to TRBD1 (6 bases). Trimming took off 6 bases at V and 3 bases at J, with 18 bases between the two ends. CDR3 length: 15 residues. Germline CDR1 LGHNA, CDR2 YNFKEQ. CDR3 in amino acids: CASRLELGTYYEQYF. The CDR3 DNA sequence: TGTGCCAGCAGACTCGAACTAGGGACATACTACGAGCAGTACTTC.

In its sample, this clonotype was seen many times. The V and J genes are TRBV29-1 and TRBJ2-7; TRBD1 matches 9 bases. Trimming at V came to 4 bases and at J to 5 bases, leaving 6 bases not matched to a gene. The CDR3 contains 13 residues. The germline V gene has CDR1 SQVTM and CDR2 ANQGSEA. The CDR3 DNA follows: TGCAGCGTTGGGGGGGGGACAGGGAACGAGCAGTACTTC. Translation: CSVGGGTGNEQYF.

This clonotype has just a few counts. The rearrangement links TRBV7-6 to TRBJ2-3, with 10 nucleotides matching TRBD2. The length of the CDR3 is 16 residues. V dropped 4 bases and J dropped 0; count of bases not matched to a gene: 4. Germline V gives CDR1 SGHVS, CDR2 FNYEAQ. The CDR3 loop is CASSWTSGTSTDTQYF. DNA of the CDR3: TGTGCCAGCAGCTGGACTAGCGGAACTAGCACAGATACGCAGTATTTT.

The chain employs TRBV25-1 and TRBJ2-1, with 12 positions matching TRBD2. Germline trimming cut 4 bases from V and 5 bases from J; bases unmatched to any gene: 6. Per germline, CDR1 MGHDK and CDR2 SYGVNS. The CDR3 has 16 residues. Here the CDR3 DNA reads TGTGCCAGCAGTGGCCGACTAGCGGGAGTTCACAATGAGCAGTTCTTC. As protein: CASSGRLAGVHNEQFF.

This clonotype was picked up many times. V gene TRBV7-2 combines with J gene TRBJ2-1; TRBD2 matches at 7 bases. With 6 bases clipped from V and 8 bases from J, the junction kept 4 bases outside the gene matches. The germline CDR1 and CDR2 sequences are SGHTA and FQGNSA. This CDR3 spans 12 amino acids. The CDR3 protein is CASRGDYDEQFF. The DNA of the CDR3 is TGTGCCAGCAGGGGGGACTATGATGAGCAGTTCTTC.

This clonotype was counted only a few times. The V and J genes are TRBV20-1 and TRBJ1-1, with D unclear. V lost 3 bases and J 4 bases, leaving 9 bases between the germline ends. Germline values: CDR1 DFQATT, CDR2 SNEGSKA (reference sequence). The CDR3 is made up of 12 amino acids. CDR3 sequence reads: CSASREGTEAFF. CDR3 bases: TGCAGTGCTAGTCGAGAGGGCACTGAAGCTTTCTTT.

This clonotype has a handful of counts. The chain carries TRBV4-3 and TRBJ2-6; D unresolved. This CDR3 is built from 17 residues. Trimming removed 1 base from V and 0 bases from J, with 10 bases in between. Germline V CDR1 and CDR2: LGHNA, YSLEER. DNA for the CDR3: TGCGCCAGCAGCCAAGGATTCGCAGGCTCTGGGGCCAACGTCCTGACTTTC. Its translation is CASSQGFAGSGANVLTF.

There are many counts of this clonotype. The chain is built from TRBV10-3 and TRBJ2-7, with 9 bases matching TRBD1. This CDR3 region has 14 residues. J was trimmed by 2 bases and V by 4 bases; bases with no gene match: 3. Germline CDR1 and CDR2: ENHRY and SYGVKD. In nucleotides, the CDR3 is TGTGCCATCAGTGTGGGACAGGGTCCCTACGAGCAGTACTTC. Translated, it gives CAISVGQGPYEQYF.

Ten or more counts support this clonotype. The chain joins TRBV12-3 or TRBV12-4 to TRBJ2-5; 8 bases match TRBD1. The CDR3 length is 12 residues. Losses at the gene ends were 6 bases for V and 7 bases for J; bases not matched to a gene: 4. The CDR3 loop reads CASRGQDVTQYF. CDR3 sequence (DNA): TGTGCCAGCAGGGGACAGGACGTGACCCAGTACTTC.

The chain recombines TRBV6-1 with TRBJ1-2; D remains ambiguous. The germline CDR1 and CDR2 sequences are MNHNS and SASEGT. Deletions cut 1 base from V and 0 bases from J, with 6 bases between. This CDR3 is 14 amino acids long. CDR3 DNA sequence: TGTGCCAGCAGTGAAGGGACGGCTAACTATGGCTACACCTTC. Translating it yields CASSEGTANYGYTF.

This clonotype was picked up a small number of times. The chain employs TRBV28 and TRBJ2-1, with 11 positions matching TRBD2. Looked up from germline, CDR1 is MDHEN and CDR2 is SYDVKM. This CDR3 spans 17 amino acids. Unmatched junction bases numbered 7, after V lost 6 bases and J lost 0 bases. CDR3 in DNA: TGTGCCAGCAGCCAGATAGCGGGAGGGAGCTCCTACAATGAGCAGTTCTTC. Protein: CASSQIAGGSSYNEQFF.

This clonotype was detected ten times or more. The rearrangement joins TRBV29-1 to TRBJ1-1; TRBD1 matches at 9 bases. This CDR3 spans 14 amino acids. Trimming cost V 6 bases and J 6 bases; bases outside gene matches: 11. Germline V lookup: CDR1 SQVTM, CDR2 ANQGSEA. CDR3 loop: CSVSLGQGIPEAFF. As DNA, the CDR3 is TGCAGCGTCAGCCTGGGACAGGGAATCCCTGAAGCTTTCTTT.

In its sample, this clonotype was seen many times. The rearrangement joins TRBV29-1 to TRBJ2-5, with D maybe TRBD1 (5 bases). Germline values: CDR1 SQVTM, CDR2 ANQGSEA. Trimming left V 5 bases short and J 5 bases short, with 9 bases between. The CDR3 totals 11 residues. The CDR3 is CSVSQGETQYF. The CDR3 DNA reads as TGCAGCGTTAGCCAGGGTGAGACCCAGTACTTC. Drawing the rest from reference TRBV29-1 and TRBJ2-5, the complete variable domain is SAVISQKPSRDICQRGTSLTIQCQVDSQVTMMFWYRQQPGQSLTLIATANQGSEATYESGFVIDKFPISRPNLTFSTLTVSNMSPEDSSIYLCSVSQGETQYFGPGTRLLVL.